The rows below give T cell receptor beta chains drawn from one sample of a study of cytomegalovirus exposure and HLA in healthy donors. TCRdb keeps only in-frame clones here, not all; method: immunoSEQ multiplex PCR. This table holds approximately 110,000 clones, roughly 80% found once. Source material: PBMCs. The receptors shown here come from a man over 45 in good health and CMV-seronegative. Both conserved end residues are part of each CDR3. Each record gives: D gene, V gene, clone size, J gene, CDR3 DNA, CDR3 protein. The D gene is left open where the match is weak. Size values are once, few and many counts, or a class for expanded clones, and some rows have none.

d_gene: TRBD1
v_gene: TRBV5-1
abundance: NA
j_gene: TRBJ2-6
CDR3nt: TGCGCCAGCAGCACGACAGGGGGCTCTGGGGCCAACGTCCTGACTTTC
CDR3aa: CASSTTGGSGANVLTF

d_gene: TRBD2
v_gene: TRBV30
abundance: NA
j_gene: TRBJ2-1
CDR3nt: TGTGCCTGGAGTCCAAAGACTAGCGGTGTGGATGAGCAGTTCTTC
CDR3aa: CAWSPKTSGVDEQFF

d_gene: NA
v_gene: TRBV28
abundance: NA
j_gene: TRBJ2-3
CDR3nt: TGTGCCAGCAGTTTTAGCGGTAGCACAGATACGCAGTATTTT
CDR3aa: CASSFSGSTDTQYF

d_gene: NA
v_gene: TRBV6-1
abundance: NA
j_gene: TRBJ1-1
CDR3nt: TGTGCCAGCAGTATCCAGGCCGTCACTGAAGCTTTCTTT
CDR3aa: CASSIQAVTEAFF

d_gene: NA
v_gene: TRBV11-3
abundance: NA
j_gene: TRBJ2-2
CDR3nt: TGTGCCAGCAGCCGAGATGGGCCGAACACCGGGGAGCTGTTTTTT
CDR3aa: CASSRDGPNTGELFF

d_gene: NA
v_gene: TRBV13
abundance: NA
j_gene: TRBJ2-7
CDR3nt: TGTGCCAGCAGCTTAGGAAGCACCTACGAGCAGTACTTC
CDR3aa: CASSLGSTYEQYF

d_gene: NA
v_gene: TRBV5-1
abundance: NA
j_gene: TRBJ1-4
CDR3nt: TGCGCCAGCAGCTTGGAAGCCAGAGGTGAAAAACTGTTTTTT
CDR3aa: CASSLEARGEKLFF

d_gene: TRBD2
v_gene: TRBV19
abundance: once
j_gene: TRBJ2-1
CDR3nt: TGTGCCAGTAGTACTAGAGCGGGAGCTTTCTCCTACAATGAGCAGTTCTTC
CDR3aa: CASSTRAGAFSYNEQFF

d_gene: NA
v_gene: TRBV4-1
abundance: NA
j_gene: TRBJ2-7
CDR3nt: TGCGCCAGCAGCCTAAGCGGGCAGAGCTCCTACGAGCAGTACTTC
CDR3aa: CASSLSGQSSYEQYF

d_gene: TRBD2
v_gene: TRBV12-5
abundance: once
j_gene: TRBJ2-1
CDR3nt: TGTGCTAGTGGTTTGGTTACTAGCGGGAGTGCCAATGAGCAGTTCTTC
CDR3aa: CASGLVTSGSANEQFF

d_gene: NA
v_gene: TRBV6-6
abundance: NA
j_gene: TRBJ1-5
CDR3nt: TGTGCCACCAGACAGAACAATCAGCCCCAGCATTTT
CDR3aa: CATRQNNQPQHF

d_gene: NA
v_gene: TRBV6-1
abundance: NA
j_gene: TRBJ2-1
CDR3nt: TGTGCCAGCGTTTCGCGGGGTAGCTCCTACAATGAGCAGTTCTTC
CDR3aa: CASVSRGSSYNEQFF

d_gene: TRBD1
v_gene: TRBV28
abundance: NA
j_gene: TRBJ1-5
CDR3nt: TGTGCCAGCACCAACGGCCCAGGGGGGAATCAGCCCCAGCATTTT
CDR3aa: CASTNGPGGNQPQHF

d_gene: TRBD1
v_gene: TRBV2
abundance: NA
j_gene: TRBJ2-7
CDR3nt: TGTGCCAGCAGTGAATGGGACAGAACCTACGAGCAGTACTTC
CDR3aa: CASSEWDRTYEQYF

d_gene: TRBD1
v_gene: TRBV11-2
abundance: NA
j_gene: TRBJ2-2
CDR3nt: TGTGCCAGCAGCTTAGGGACAGGGCCCACCGGGGAGCTGTTTTTT
CDR3aa: CASSLGTGPTGELFF

d_gene: TRBD2
v_gene: TRBV30
abundance: NA
j_gene: TRBJ2-1
CDR3nt: TGTGCCTGGAGAGGGACTAGCGGTCACAATGAGCAGTTCTTC
CDR3aa: CAWRGTSGHNEQFF

d_gene: NA
v_gene: TRBV9
abundance: NA
j_gene: TRBJ2-2
CDR3nt: TGTGCCAGCAGCCGTGGGGGGTTCAGGGAGAACACCGGGGAGCTGTTTTTT
CDR3aa: CASSRGGFRENTGELFF

d_gene: NA
v_gene: TRBV6-5
abundance: once
j_gene: TRBJ2-7
CDR3nt: TGTGCCAGCAGGCGTACAGCCTACGAGCAGTACTTC
CDR3aa: CASRRTAYEQYF

d_gene: NA
v_gene: TRBV4-3
abundance: NA
j_gene: TRBJ1-1
CDR3nt: TGCGCCAGCAGCCACCAAGAGGGAATAAACACTGAAGCTTTCTTT
CDR3aa: CASSHQEGINTEAFF

d_gene: NA
v_gene: TRBV30
abundance: NA
j_gene: TRBJ2-3
CDR3nt: TGTGCCTGGAGGATTGCGGGGGCCACAGATACGCAGTATTTT
CDR3aa: CAWRIAGATDTQYF

d_gene: TRBD1
v_gene: TRBV7-2
abundance: once
j_gene: TRBJ2-3
CDR3nt: TGTGCCAGCAGCTTAATGGGACAGGGAGCCACAGATACGCAGTATTTT
CDR3aa: CASSLMGQGATDTQYF

d_gene: TRBD1
v_gene: TRBV5-8
abundance: NA
j_gene: TRBJ1-5
CDR3nt: TGTGCCAGCAGTATCGGACAGGGCATCAATCAGCCCCAGCATTTT
CDR3aa: CASSIGQGINQPQHF

d_gene: NA
v_gene: TRBV25-1
abundance: NA
j_gene: TRBJ2-7
CDR3nt: TGTGCCAGCAGTGAACTTGCCAGCTACGAGCAGTACTTC
CDR3aa: CASSELASYEQYF

d_gene: NA
v_gene: TRBV2
abundance: NA
j_gene: TRBJ2-6
CDR3nt: TGTGCCAGCAGTGGGGAGAGCTCTGGGGCCAACGTCCTGACTTTC
CDR3aa: CASSGESSGANVLTF

d_gene: TRBD2
v_gene: TRBV6-6
abundance: NA
j_gene: TRBJ2-1
CDR3nt: TGTGCCAGCAGTTACGTAGCGGGAGGGAACAATGAGCAGTTCTTC
CDR3aa: CASSYVAGGNNEQFF

d_gene: NA
v_gene: TRBV5-4
abundance: few
j_gene: TRBJ2-7
CDR3nt: TGTGCCAGCAGCCTGGAGGGGCAGTCCTACGAGCAGTACTTC
CDR3aa: CASSLEGQSYEQYF

d_gene: NA
v_gene: TRBV11-2
abundance: NA
j_gene: TRBJ2-5
CDR3nt: TGTGCCAGCAGCCCCGCGGTTTTGGCGGGGCAGGAGGAGACCCAGTACTTC
CDR3aa: CASSPAVLAGQEETQYF

d_gene: NA
v_gene: TRBV10-2
abundance: NA
j_gene: TRBJ2-7
CDR3nt: TGCGCCAGCAGAGAGGGCTTCGAGCAGTACTTC
CDR3aa: CASREGFEQYF